Below are 22 T cell receptor beta chains sequenced from a single sample in a study of blood T cell repertoires in COVID-19. TCRdb's copy holds only in-frame clones and misses some; the assay was immunoSEQ multiplex PCR. Seen here are some 180,000 clones, around 76% observed once, and the top ten hold about 9%. The sample consisted of peripheral blood. These receptors were collected from a woman aged 45-65 years with active or convalescent COVID-19.

The genes are TRBV11-2 and TRBJ2-3, with TRBD2 matching over 11 bases. V lost 0 bases and J lost 3; bases outside the gene matches: 11. This CDR3 has 19 residues. Looked up from germline, CDR1 is SGHAT and CDR2 is FQNNGV. In DNA, the CDR3 is TGTGCCAGCAGCTTAGATCTCCTAGCGGGGGGCACGGCGACAGATACGCAGTATTTT. This gives the protein CASSLDLLAGGTATDTQYF.

The chain joins TRBV5-1 to TRBJ1-6; D unclear. V shed 5 bases and J shed 0 bases, with 12 bases lying between them. The length of the CDR3 is 16 residues. Germline CDR1 is SGHRS and CDR2 is YFSETQ. CDR3 DNA: TGCGCCAGCAGTAGAGGGAGTAACTCCTATAATTCACCCCTCCACTTT. As protein: CASSRGSNSYNSPLHF. The complete variable domain, with remaining parts taken from reference TRBV5-1 and TRBJ1-6, reads KAGVTQTPRYLIKTRGQQVTLSCSPISGHRSVSWYQQTPGQGLQFLFEYFSETQRNKGNFPGRFSGRQFSNSRSEMNVSTLELGDSALYLCASSRGSNSYNSPLHFGNGTRLTVT.

V gene TRBV6-6 combines with J gene TRBJ2-5; D uncertain. Trimming stripped 8 bases from V and 1 base from J, with 14 bases between. Per the germline V gene, CDR1 is MNHNY and CDR2 is SVGAGI (reference sequence). This CDR3 is 14 amino acids long. CDR3 region: CASQPNPSQETQYF. The DNA of the CDR3 is TGTGCCAGCCAACCTAACCCGTCCCAAGAGACCCAGTACTTC.

This sequence joins TRBV18 and TRBJ1-5, with unresolved D. The CDR3 runs 14 residues. Trimming pared 1 base from V and 1 base from J, leaving 5 bases between. The germline CDR1 and CDR2 sequences are KGHSH and LQKENI. The CDR3 spells CASSPQRSNQPQHF. CDR3 DNA sequence: TGTGCCAGCTCACCACAGAGGAGCAATCAGCCCCAGCATTTT.

The chain carries TRBV30 and TRBJ1-2, with 9 bases identical to TRBD1. The CDR3 is 15 residues long. From germline, CDR1 is GTSNPN and CDR2 SVGIG (reference sequence). The J segment lost 5 bases and the V segment lost 2 bases, leaving 9 bases of the junction unmatched. This CDR3 is CAWSSQGALPYGYTF. CDR3 DNA: TGTGCCTGGAGTTCACAGGGGGCCCTTCCTTATGGCTACACCTTC.

V usage is TRBV12-5 and J usage is TRBJ2-5, with 8 bases that match TRBD2. The CDR3 sequence is 14 residues long. After removal of 8 bases from V and 4 bases from J, the junction contained 9 bases not matched to a gene. The germline V gene has CDR1 LGHNT and CDR2 FRNRAP. This chain's CDR3 is CASSPSGSGETQYF. The CDR3 coding sequence is TGTGCTAGTTCTCCCAGCGGGAGTGGAGAGACCCAGTACTTC.

This chain joins TRBV30 and TRBJ2-2; D might be TRBD1 (5 bases). The CDR3 has 14 amino acids. The V end lost 5 bases, the J end lost 0 bases, and 10 bases lay between the germline ends. Germline CDR1 reads GTSNPN; CDR2 reads SVGIG (reference sequence). CDR3: CAWGRVSNTGELFF. CDR3 nucleotide sequence: TGTGCCTGGGGCAGGGTATCGAACACCGGGGAGCTGTTTTTT.

In its sample, this clone was seen a few times. The chain links TRBV4-2 to TRBJ1-6; 9 nucleotides match TRBD1. V was clipped by 1 base and J by 6 bases; unmatched bases: 4. CDR3 length: 16 amino acids. From germline, CDR1 is LGHNA and CDR2 YNFKEQ. DNA of the CDR3: TGTGCCAGCAGCCAAGGGACAGGGGACGCTAATTCACCCCTCCACTTT. This sequence encodes CASSQGTGDANSPLHF.

Worth noting for this clone: Other DNA sequences in this sample translate to the same CDR3. J is TRBJ1-1 and V is TRBV29-1, with D unclear. The CDR3 extends over 12 amino acids. Trimming took off 5 bases at V and 0 bases at J, with 7 bases between the two ends. Germline lookup yields CDR1 SQVTM and CDR2 ANQGSEA. CDR3 amino acids: CSVRGLNTEAFF. The CDR3 DNA sequence: TGCAGCGTTCGAGGTCTGAACACTGAAGCTTTCTTT.

This chain links TRBV7-2 with TRBJ1-2; D remains ambiguous. The CDR3 covers 15 residues. Per germline, CDR1 SGHTA and CDR2 FQGNSA. V dropped 4 bases and J dropped 3 bases, with 15 bases sitting between them. CDR3 amino acids: CASSSRGAEDYGYTF. The CDR3 region has the DNA TGTGCCAGCAGCTCCCGGGGAGCAGAGGACTATGGCTACACCTTC.

The chain uses TRBV7-2 and TRBJ1-6, with a tentative D call TRBD1 (6 bases). CDR1 and CDR2 from the germline V gene are SGHTA and FQGNSA. The CDR3 is 13 residues long. Trimming shortened V by 5 bases and J by 9 bases, and 11 bases separated the two germline ends. CDR3 region: CASSGQNSSPLHF. The CDR3, as DNA: TGTGCCAGCAGCGGACAGAACTCTTCACCCCTCCACTTT.

This sequence joins TRBV27 and TRBJ2-2; 7 nucleotides align to TRBD1. Trimming removed 0 bases from V and 6 bases from J; junction bases left unmatched: 7. CDR1 and CDR2 (germline): MNHEY, SMNVEV (reference sequence). The CDR3 covers 16 residues. The CDR3 region is CASSLSRGRLAGELFF. The CDR3 nucleotides are TGTGCCAGCAGTTTATCAAGGGGGCGCCTAGCCGGGGAGCTGTTTTTT.

The V gene is TRBV7-6, the J gene TRBJ2-7; 11 bases match TRBD2. Per germline, CDR1 SGHVS and CDR2 FNYEAQ. The CDR3 has 15 residues. The J segment lost 2 bases and the V segment lost 5 bases, leaving 5 bases of the junction unmatched. The CDR3 loop reads CASSPGTSGTYEQYF. CDR3 DNA: TGTGCCAGCAGCCCGGGGACTAGCGGTACCTACGAGCAGTACTTC.

The chain carries TRBV2 and TRBJ2-6; 11 bases are a match to TRBD2. V lost 2 bases to trimming and J lost 2 bases; unmatched junction nucleotides: 5. The V gene's germline CDR1 is SNHLY and CDR2 FYNNEI. This CDR3 has 18 residues. CDR3 DNA: TGTGCCAGCAGTGAAAATAGCGGGGGGGCGCCTGGGGCCAACGTCCTGACTTTC. The encoded protein is CASSENSGGAPGANVLTF.

This chain connects TRBV7-9 to TRBJ2-5; D perhaps matches TRBD1 (6 bases). Germline CDR1 and CDR2: SEHNR and FQNEAQ (reference sequence). The ends were cut back, 2 bases at V and 2 bases at J, with 18 bases in the middle. This CDR3 comprises 17 residues. The CDR3 here is CASSLNLVQGLQETQYF. The CDR3 DNA sequence: TGTGCCAGCAGCTTAAACCTCGTCCAGGGGCTACAAGAGACCCAGTACTTC.

The V gene is TRBV7-8, the J gene TRBJ2-3; D is possibly TRBD2 (6 bases). The CDR3 is 15 amino acids. Germline V gene lookup returns CDR1 SGHVS and CDR2 FQNEAQ. Trimming removed 5 bases at V and 3 bases at J, with 15 bases between. In nucleotides, the CDR3 is TGTGCCAGCAGCCCCGGACCGGGGGAGACAGATACGCAGTATTTT. It encodes CASSPGPGETDTQYF.

The chain joins TRBV12-5 to TRBJ2-2; TRBD1 aligns across 7 bases. The germline V gene has CDR1 LGHNT and CDR2 FRNRAP. The CDR3 consists of 16 residues. With V trimmed by 6 bases and J by 0 bases, 7 bases remained unmatched. The DNA for the CDR3 is TGTGCTAGTGGCTCGGGACAGCACCCGAACACCGGGGAGCTGTTTTTT. It encodes CASGSGQHPNTGELFF.

V gene TRBV9 combines with J gene TRBJ1-2; no reliable D call. The CDR3 is 15 residues long. V lost 4 bases to trimming and J lost 5 bases, with 18 bases between them. Looked up from germline, CDR1 is SGDLS and CDR2 is YYNGEE. CDR3 region: CASSTTKRGAYGYTF. CDR3 nucleotides: TGTGCCAGCAGCACGACCAAGCGGGGAGCATATGGCTACACCTTC.

The chain combines TRBV19 with TRBJ2-7; D is possibly TRBD2 (6 bases). V was cut by 2 bases and J by 0 bases, with 8 bases left in between. CDR1 and CDR2 from the germline V gene are LNHDA and SQIVND (reference sequence). This CDR3 region has 14 residues. The CDR3 loop is CASSIRGNSYEQYF. The CDR3, as DNA: TGTGCCAGTAGTATACGCGGGAACTCCTACGAGCAGTACTTC.

CDR3 DNA sequence: TGTGCCAGCAGTTACGGGACAGTCTACGAGCAGTACTTC. Amino acids: CASSYGTVYEQYF. The J gene is TRBJ2-7, the V gene TRBV6-2 or TRBV6-3, with 7 positions matching TRBD1. J lost 3 bases, V lost 2 bases, and 1 base had no gene match. In germline, CDR1 is MNHEY, CDR2 SVGEGT. This CDR3 contains 13 residues.

The rearrangement uses TRBV7-8 and TRBJ1-2; maybe TRBD1 (6 bases). CDR1 and CDR2 (germline): SGHVS, FQNEAQ. Trimming took off 1 base at V and 5 bases at J, with 14 bases between the two ends. The CDR3 is 15 residues long. The CDR3 bases are TGTGCCAGCAGCTTAGGGGGACAAACCTTTTATGGCTACACCTTC. Encoded protein: CASSLGGQTFYGYTF.

The chain joins TRBV3-1 (or the pseudogene TRBV3-2) to TRBJ2-3; TRBD2 matches at 8 bases. The CDR3 is made up of 18 amino acids. V lost 1 base and J lost 5; bases outside the gene matches: 14. The germline V gene encodes CDR1 LGHDT and CDR2 YNNKEL (reference sequence). The CDR3 loop is CASSQGHSGGLKQDTQYF. CDR3 in DNA: TGTGCCAGCAGCCAAGGACACAGCGGGGGCCTTAAGCAAGATACGCAGTATTTT.